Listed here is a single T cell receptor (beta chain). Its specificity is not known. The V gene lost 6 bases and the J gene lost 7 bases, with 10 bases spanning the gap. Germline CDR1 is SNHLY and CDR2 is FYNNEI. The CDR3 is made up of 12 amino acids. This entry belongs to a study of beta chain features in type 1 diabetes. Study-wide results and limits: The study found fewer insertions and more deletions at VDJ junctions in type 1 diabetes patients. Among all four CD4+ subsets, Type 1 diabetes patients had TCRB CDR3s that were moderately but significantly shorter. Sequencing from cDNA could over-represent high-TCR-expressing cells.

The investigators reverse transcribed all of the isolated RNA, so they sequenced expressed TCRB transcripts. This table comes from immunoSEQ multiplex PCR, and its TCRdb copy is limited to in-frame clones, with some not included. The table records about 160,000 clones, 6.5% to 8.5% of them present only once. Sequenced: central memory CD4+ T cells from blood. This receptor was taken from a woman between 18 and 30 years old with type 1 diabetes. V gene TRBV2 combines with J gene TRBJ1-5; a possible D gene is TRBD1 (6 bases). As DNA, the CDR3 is TGTGCCAGCAGCAACAGGGTCCAGCCCCAGCATTTT. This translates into CASSNRVQPQHF.